The 10 T cell receptor beta chains below were found in one sample sequenced in a study of blood T cell repertoires in COVID-19 (dated by TCRdb to the early 2020s). Receptors were amplified or captured by the immunoSEQ multiplex PCR assay. What TCRdb holds here is the immuneACCESS table cut down to in-frame rearrangements. Part of the clones is not present; checked against another copy, under half of the missing clones reflect an unresolved V gene, and the others are unexplained. For this sample there are about 190,000 clones; 65% to 85% appear just once. The ten most abundant clones make up roughly 5% of the sample. The source material was peripheral blood. The receptors were gathered from a young woman with acute or convalescent COVID-19.

The chain combines TRBV28 with TRBJ1-2; 7 bases line up with TRBD1. Germline V lookup: CDR1 MDHEN, CDR2 SYDVKM. The CDR3 sequence is 17 residues long. V shed 7 bases, J shed 4 bases, and the junction held 18 bases outside the gene matches. The CDR3 sequence: CASTGFDRARVLYGYTF. For the CDR3, the DNA is TGTGCCAGCACTGGCTTCGACAGGGCGAGGGTACTCTATGGCTACACCTTC.

The J gene is TRBJ2-7, the V gene TRBV27; tentatively, D is TRBD1 (5 bases). CDR3 length: 15 residues. The ends were cut back, 3 bases at V and 2 bases at J, with 14 bases in the middle. CDR1 is MNHEY, CDR2 SMNVEV, per germline (reference sequence). CDR3 sequence (DNA): TGTGCCAGCAGTTTGATTTGGGGCAGAACCTACGAGCAGTACTTC. Translation gives CASSLIWGRTYEQYF.

The chain combines TRBV6-2 or TRBV6-3 with TRBJ2-7; D is ambiguous. Trimming shortened V by 6 bases and J by 3 bases, and 9 bases separated the two germline ends. From germline, CDR1 is MNHEY and CDR2 SVGEGT. This CDR3 has 12 residues. CDR3 in amino acids: CASSPLSYEQYF. The DNA for the CDR3 is TGTGCCAGCAGCCCCCTAAGCTACGAGCAGTACTTC.

This chain connects TRBV15 to TRBJ2-6; possibly TRBD2 for D (6 bases). V lost 1 base and J 1 base, leaving 17 bases between the germline ends. The CDR3 length is 19 residues. Germline loops: CDR1 LNHNV, CDR2 YYDKDF (reference sequence). CDR3 DNA: TGTGCCACCAGCAGAGTTCGGGGGATCCGCCTTTCTGGGGCCAACGTCCTGACTTTC. This codes for CATSRVRGIRLSGANVLTF.

The rearrangement links TRBV5-4 to TRBJ2-1; D not resolved. Trimming took off 4 bases at V and 4 bases at J, with 15 bases between the two ends. The CDR3 loop spans 15 amino acids. Germline V gives CDR1 SGHNT, CDR2 YYREEE (reference sequence). This chain's CDR3 is CASSTDPARYNEQFF. The CDR3, as DNA: TGTGCCAGCAGCACGGATCCCGCCAGGTACAATGAGCAGTTCTTC.

This chain links TRBV2 with TRBJ1-4; TRBD1 matches at 10 bases. The ends lost 6 bases at V and 6 bases at J; junction bases unmatched: 7. The CDR3 length is 15 residues. Per germline, CDR1 SNHLY and CDR2 FYNNEI. The CDR3 sequence is CASSGRQGAYEKLFF. Here the CDR3 DNA reads TGTGCCAGCAGCGGTAGACAGGGGGCATATGAAAAACTGTTTTTT.

This clone was seen more than once but under ten times. The V call is TRBV19, the J call TRBJ1-6, with a weak D call TRBD1 (5 bases). Trimming pared 0 bases from V and 11 bases from J, leaving 8 bases between. Germline lookup yields CDR1 LNHDA and CDR2 SQIVND (reference sequence). This CDR3 is built from 13 residues. The CDR3 coding sequence is TGTGCCAGTAGTATAGATCCAGGGACACCCCTCCACTTT. Amino acids: CASSIDPGTPLHF.

The chain carries TRBV12-5 and TRBJ2-1; D might be TRBD1 (6 bases). The CDR3 loop spans 14 amino acids. Germline CDR1 is LGHNT and CDR2 is FRNRAP. Trimming stripped 3 bases from V and 5 bases from J, with 11 bases between. The CDR3 loop reads CASGFGGQNNEQFF. The CDR3 coding sequence is TGTGCTAGTGGTTTCGGCGGACAGAACAATGAGCAGTTCTTC.

The chain carries TRBV11-2 and TRBJ1-3, with D possibly TRBD1 on 6 matching bases. From germline, CDR1 is SGHAT and CDR2 FQNNGV. The CDR3 loop spans 15 amino acids. V lost 5 bases and J lost 1, with 12 bases in between. CDR3 DNA: TGTGCCAGCAGCCCACCGCAGGGGTCTGGAAACACCATATATTTT. Translation: CASSPPQGSGNTIYF.

The V gene is TRBV10-3, the J gene TRBJ2-3; maybe TRBD2 (6 bases). From germline, CDR1 is ENHRY and CDR2 SYGVKD. The V end lost 4 bases, the J end lost 2 bases, and 16 bases lay between the germline ends. This CDR3 has 16 amino acids. CDR3 sequence reads: CAISGERALITDTQYF. The CDR3 bases are TGTGCCATCAGTGGGGAGCGGGCGCTTATCACAGATACGCAGTATTTT.